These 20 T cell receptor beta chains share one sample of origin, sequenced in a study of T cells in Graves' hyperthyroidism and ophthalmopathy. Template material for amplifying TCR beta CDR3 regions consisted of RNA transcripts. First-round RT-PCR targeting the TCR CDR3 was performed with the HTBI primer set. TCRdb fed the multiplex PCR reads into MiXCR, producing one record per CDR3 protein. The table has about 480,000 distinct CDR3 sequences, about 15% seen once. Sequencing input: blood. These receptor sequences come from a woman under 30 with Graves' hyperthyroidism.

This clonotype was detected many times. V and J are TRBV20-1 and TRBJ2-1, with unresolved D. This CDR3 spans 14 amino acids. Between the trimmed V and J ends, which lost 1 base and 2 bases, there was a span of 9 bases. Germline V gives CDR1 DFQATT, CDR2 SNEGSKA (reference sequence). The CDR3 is CSARGTRPYNEQFF. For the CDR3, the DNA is TGCAGTGCTAGAGGGACGCGACCCTACAATGAGCAGTTCTTC.

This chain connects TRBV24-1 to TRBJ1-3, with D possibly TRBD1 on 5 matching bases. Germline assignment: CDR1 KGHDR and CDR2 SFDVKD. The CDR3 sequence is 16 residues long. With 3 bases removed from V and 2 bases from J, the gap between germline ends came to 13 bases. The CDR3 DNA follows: TGTGCCACCAGTGATCCCTACCAGGGAGCTGGAAACACCATATATTTT. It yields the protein CATSDPYQGAGNTIYF.

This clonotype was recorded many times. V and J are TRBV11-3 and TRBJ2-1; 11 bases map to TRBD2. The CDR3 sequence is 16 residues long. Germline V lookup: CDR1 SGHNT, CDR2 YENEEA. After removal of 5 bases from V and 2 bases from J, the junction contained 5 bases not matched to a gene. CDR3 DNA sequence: TGTGCCAGCAGCGCCAGACTAGCGGGGACCTACAATGAGCAGTTCTTC. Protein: CASSARLAGTYNEQFF. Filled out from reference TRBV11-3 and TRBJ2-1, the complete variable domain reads EAGVVQSPRYKIIEKKQPVAFWCNPISGHNTLYWYLQNLGQGPELLIRYENEEAVDDSQLPKDRFSAERLKGVDSTLKIQPAELGDSAVYLCASSARLAGTYNEQFFGPGTRLTVL.

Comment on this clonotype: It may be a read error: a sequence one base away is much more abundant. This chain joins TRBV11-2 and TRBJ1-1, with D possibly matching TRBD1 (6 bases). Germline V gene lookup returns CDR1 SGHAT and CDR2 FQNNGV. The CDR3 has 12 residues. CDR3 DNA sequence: TGTGCCTGGACTCAGGGGAACACTGAAGCTTGCTTT. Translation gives CAWTQGNTEACF.

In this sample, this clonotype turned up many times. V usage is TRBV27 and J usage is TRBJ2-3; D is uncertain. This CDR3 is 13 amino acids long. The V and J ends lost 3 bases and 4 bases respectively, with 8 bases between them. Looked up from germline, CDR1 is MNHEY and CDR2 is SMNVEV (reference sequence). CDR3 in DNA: TGTGCCAGCAGTTTTGGTGGTTCAGATACGCAGTATTTT. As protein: CASSFGGSDTQYF.

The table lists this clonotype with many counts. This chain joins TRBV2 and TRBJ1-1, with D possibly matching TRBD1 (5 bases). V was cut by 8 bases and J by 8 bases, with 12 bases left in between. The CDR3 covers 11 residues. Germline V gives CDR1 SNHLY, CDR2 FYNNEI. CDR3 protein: CASLSGGEAFF. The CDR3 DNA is TGTGCCAGCCTCTCGGGGGGAGAAGCTTTCTTT.

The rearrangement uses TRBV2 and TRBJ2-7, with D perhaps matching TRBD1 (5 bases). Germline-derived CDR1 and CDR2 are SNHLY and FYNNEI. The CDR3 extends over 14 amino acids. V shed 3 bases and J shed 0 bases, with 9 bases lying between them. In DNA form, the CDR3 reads TGTGCCAGCAGTGACGGCCAGGGCTCCTACGAGCAGTACGTC. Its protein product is CASSDGQGSYEQYV.

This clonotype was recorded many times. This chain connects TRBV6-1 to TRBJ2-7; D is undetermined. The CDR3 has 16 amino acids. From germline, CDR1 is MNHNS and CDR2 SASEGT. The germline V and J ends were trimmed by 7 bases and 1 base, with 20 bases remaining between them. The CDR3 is CASTFKATPESYEQYV. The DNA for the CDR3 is TGTGCCAGCACCTTTAAGGCGACCCCGGAATCCTACGAGCAGTACGTC.

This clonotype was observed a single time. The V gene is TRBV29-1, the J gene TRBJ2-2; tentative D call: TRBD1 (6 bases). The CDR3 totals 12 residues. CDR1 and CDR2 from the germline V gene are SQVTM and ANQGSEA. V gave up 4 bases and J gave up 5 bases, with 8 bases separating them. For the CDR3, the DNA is TGCAGCGTTGGTGGACAGACCGGGGAGCTGTTTTTT. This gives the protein CSVGGQTGELFF.

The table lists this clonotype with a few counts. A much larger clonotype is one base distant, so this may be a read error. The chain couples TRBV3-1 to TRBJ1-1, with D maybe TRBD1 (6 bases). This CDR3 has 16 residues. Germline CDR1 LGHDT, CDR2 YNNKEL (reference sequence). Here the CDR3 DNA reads TGTGCCAGCACCCAAGGGGGAGGGAGAGTTTTGACTGAAGCTTTCTTT. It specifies CASTQGGGRVLTEAFF.

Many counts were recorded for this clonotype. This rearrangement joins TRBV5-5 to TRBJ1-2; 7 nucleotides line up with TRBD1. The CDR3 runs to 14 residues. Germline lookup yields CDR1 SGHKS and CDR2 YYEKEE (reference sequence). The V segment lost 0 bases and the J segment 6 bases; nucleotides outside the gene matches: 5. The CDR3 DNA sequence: TGTGCCAGCAGCTTGGAAAGGGGGCGTCATGGCTACACCTTC. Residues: CASSLERGRHGYTF.

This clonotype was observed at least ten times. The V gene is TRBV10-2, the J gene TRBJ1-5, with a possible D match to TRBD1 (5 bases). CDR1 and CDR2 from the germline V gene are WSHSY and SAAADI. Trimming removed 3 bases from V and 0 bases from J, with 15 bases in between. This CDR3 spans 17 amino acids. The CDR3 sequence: CASSDRAGGSSNQPQHF. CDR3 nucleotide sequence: TGCGCCAGCAGTGACAGGGCCGGGGGGAGTAGCAATCAGCCCCAGCATTTT.

This CDR3 is CASSEGGGEAYEQYF. In nucleotides, the CDR3 is TGTGCCAGCAGTGAAGGGGGAGGGGAGGCCTACGAGCAGTACTTC. The rearrangement uses TRBV6-1 and TRBJ2-7; 7 bases match TRBD2. The length of the CDR3 is 15 residues. Trimming cost V 1 base and J 2 bases; bases outside gene matches: 5. Germline V gene data show CDR1 as MNHNS and CDR2 as SASEGT.

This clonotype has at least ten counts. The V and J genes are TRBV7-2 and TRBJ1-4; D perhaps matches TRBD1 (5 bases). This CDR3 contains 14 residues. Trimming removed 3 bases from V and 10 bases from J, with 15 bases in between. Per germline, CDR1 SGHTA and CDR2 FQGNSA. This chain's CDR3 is CASSLGDNRGKLFF. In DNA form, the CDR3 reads TGTGCCAGCAGCTTGGGGGATAACCGCGGAAAACTGTTTTTT.

The CDR3 coding sequence is TGTGCCTCAACCTTGGGCGGAGAGGTGGAGACCCAGTACTTC. Translating gives CASTLGGEVETQYF. The chain joins TRBV24-1 to TRBJ2-5; D is ambiguous. V lost 12 bases and J lost 5, with 21 bases in between. The CDR3 covers 14 residues. The germline V gene encodes CDR1 KGHDR and CDR2 SFDVKD.

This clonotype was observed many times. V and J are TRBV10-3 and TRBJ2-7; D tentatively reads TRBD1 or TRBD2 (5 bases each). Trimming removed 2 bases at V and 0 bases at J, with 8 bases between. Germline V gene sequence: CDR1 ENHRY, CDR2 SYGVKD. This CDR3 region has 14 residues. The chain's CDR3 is CAISEAGSSYEQYV. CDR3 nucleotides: TGTGCCATCAGTGAGGCAGGGAGCTCCTACGAGCAGTACGTC.

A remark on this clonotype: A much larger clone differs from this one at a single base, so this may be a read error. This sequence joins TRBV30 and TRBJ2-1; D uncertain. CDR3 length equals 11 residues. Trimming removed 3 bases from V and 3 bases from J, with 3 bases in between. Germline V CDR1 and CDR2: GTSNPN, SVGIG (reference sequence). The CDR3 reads CAWSDYNEQFF. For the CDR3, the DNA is TGTGCCTGGAGCGACTACAATGAGCAGTTCTTC. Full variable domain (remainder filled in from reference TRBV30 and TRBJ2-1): SQTIHQWPATLVQPVGSPLSLECTVEGTSNPNLYWYRQAAGRGLQLLFYSVGIGQISSEVPQNLSASRPQDRQFILSSKKLLLSDSGFYLCAWSDYNEQFFGPGTRLTVL.

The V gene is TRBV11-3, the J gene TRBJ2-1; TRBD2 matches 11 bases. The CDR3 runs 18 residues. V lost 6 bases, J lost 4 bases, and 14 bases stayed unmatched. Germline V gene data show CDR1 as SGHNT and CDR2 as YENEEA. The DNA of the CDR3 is TGTGCCAGCAGACCGATAGCGGGAGGGGGGTTAGGATACAATGAGCAGTTCTTC. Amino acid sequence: CASRPIAGGGLGYNEQFF.

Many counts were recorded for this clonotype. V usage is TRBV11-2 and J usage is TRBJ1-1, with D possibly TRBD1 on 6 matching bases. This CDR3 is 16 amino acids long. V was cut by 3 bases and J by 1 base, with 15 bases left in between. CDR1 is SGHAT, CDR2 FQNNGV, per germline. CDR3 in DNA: TGTGCCAGCAGCTTTGGTACAGGGAGTGGGAACACTGAAGCTTTCTTT. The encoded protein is CASSFGTGSGNTEAFF.

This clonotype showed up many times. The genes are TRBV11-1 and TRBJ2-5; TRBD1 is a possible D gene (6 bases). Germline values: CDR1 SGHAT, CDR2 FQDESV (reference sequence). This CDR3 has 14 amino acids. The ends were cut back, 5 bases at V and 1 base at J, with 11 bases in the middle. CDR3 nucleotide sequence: TGTGCCAGCAGCCAAACAGGGTTCCAAGAGACCCAGTACTTC. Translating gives CASSQTGFQETQYF. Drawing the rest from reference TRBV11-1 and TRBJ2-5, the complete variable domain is EAEVAQSPRYKITEKSQAVAFWCDPISGHATLYWYRQILGQGPELLVQFQDESVVDDSQLPKDRFSAERLKGVDSTLKIQPAELGDSAMYLCASSQTGFQETQYFGPGTRLLVL.